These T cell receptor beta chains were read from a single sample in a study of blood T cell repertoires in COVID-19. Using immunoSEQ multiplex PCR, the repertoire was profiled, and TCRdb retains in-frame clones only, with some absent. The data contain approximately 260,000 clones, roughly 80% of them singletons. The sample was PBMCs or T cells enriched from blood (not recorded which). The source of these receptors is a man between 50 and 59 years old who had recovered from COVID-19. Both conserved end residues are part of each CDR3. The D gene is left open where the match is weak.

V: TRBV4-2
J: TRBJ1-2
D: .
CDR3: CASSQDRPDSYGYTF

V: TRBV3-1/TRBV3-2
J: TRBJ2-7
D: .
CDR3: CASSQRSQGNYEQYF

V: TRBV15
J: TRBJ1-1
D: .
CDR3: CATSRDRTGPTEAFF

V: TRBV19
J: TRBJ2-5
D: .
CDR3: CASSIQRRAPQETQYF

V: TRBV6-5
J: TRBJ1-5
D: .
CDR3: CASSYSGWEINQPQHF

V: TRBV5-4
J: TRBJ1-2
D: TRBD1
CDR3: CASSPGQGRRGPYGYTF

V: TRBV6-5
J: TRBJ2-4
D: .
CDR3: CASSYSSENIQYF

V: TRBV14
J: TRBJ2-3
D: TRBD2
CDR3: CASSPKWGRGADTQYF

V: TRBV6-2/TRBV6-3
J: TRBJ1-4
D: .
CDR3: CASSRTVPGEKLFF

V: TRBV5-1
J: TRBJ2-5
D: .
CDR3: CASSLVGGLETQYF

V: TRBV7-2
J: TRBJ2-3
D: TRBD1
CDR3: CASSLRTTGTTDTQYF

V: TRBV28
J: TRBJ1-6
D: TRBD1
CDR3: CASSGQGLRNSPLHF

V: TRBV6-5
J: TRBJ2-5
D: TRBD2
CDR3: CGCLAGGETQYF

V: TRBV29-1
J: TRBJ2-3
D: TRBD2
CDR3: CSGEGRVTDTQYF

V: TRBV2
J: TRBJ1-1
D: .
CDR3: CASSEREGNTEAFF

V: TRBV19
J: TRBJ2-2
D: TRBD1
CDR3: CASTGDRLIGELFF

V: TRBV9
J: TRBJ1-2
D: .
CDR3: CASSVDGGGRGYTF